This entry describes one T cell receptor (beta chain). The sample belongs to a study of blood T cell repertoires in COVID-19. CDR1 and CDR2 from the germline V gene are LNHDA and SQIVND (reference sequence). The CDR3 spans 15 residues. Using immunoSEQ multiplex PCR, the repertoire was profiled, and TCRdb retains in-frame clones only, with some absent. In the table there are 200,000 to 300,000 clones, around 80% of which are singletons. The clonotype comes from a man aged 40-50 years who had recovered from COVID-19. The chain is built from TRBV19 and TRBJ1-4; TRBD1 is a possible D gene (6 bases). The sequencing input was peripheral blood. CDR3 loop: CAARGTTTTNEKLFF. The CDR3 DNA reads TGTGCAGCACGAGGGACAACCACAACTAATGAAAAACTGTTTTTT.